The rows below give T cell receptor beta chains drawn from one sample of a study of shared clonotypes between healthy human individuals. Assay used: immunoSEQ multiplex PCR; TCRdb lists only in-frame clones, some missing. Here the sample spans roughly 1.5 million clones, 95% to 99% being singletons. Specimen: naive CD4+ T cells sorted from blood. These receptors all come from a man aged 25 to 40 in good health. The CDR3 runs from the conserved cysteine through the conserved F or W. The D gene is left open where the match is weak. Rows give clone size only sometimes, using once, few, many, or a class for an expanded clone.

size: -; J: TRBJ2-7; D: -; V: TRBV7-2; DNA: TGTGCCAGCAGCCCCGCCATTACCTACGAGCAGTACTTC; CDR3: CASSPAITYEQYF
size: -; J: TRBJ2-7; D: -; V: TRBV25-1; DNA: TGTGCCAGCAGCCAGGGGATATTCGACGAGCAGTACTTC; CDR3: CASSQGIFDEQYF
size: -; J: TRBJ2-3; D: -; V: TRBV5-1; DNA: TGCGCCAGCAGCTTGGCCGGGGGGCAGTCAGATACGCAGTATTTT; CDR3: CASSLAGGQSDTQYF
size: -; J: TRBJ2-1; D: -; V: TRBV18; DNA: TGTGCCAGCTCACCCTCCTCTATTAATGAGCAGTTCTTC; CDR3: CASSPSSINEQFF
size: -; J: TRBJ2-7; D: -; V: TRBV25-1; DNA: TGTGCCAGCAGTGAATATGGCCATGATCAGTACTTC; CDR3: CASSEYGHDQYF
size: -; J: TRBJ1-4; D: TRBD1; V: TRBV2; DNA: TGTGCCAGCAGGGAACCGGGACAGGGCAATGAAAAACTGTTTTTT; CDR3: CASREPGQGNEKLFF
size: -; J: TRBJ2-1; D: TRBD2; V: TRBV5-1; DNA: TGCGCCAGCAGCACCGGGACTAGCGGGAGGGCCCAGTACAATGAGCAGTTCTTC; CDR3: CASSTGTSGRAQYNEQFF
size: -; J: TRBJ2-2; D: TRBD1; V: TRBV6-1; DNA: TGTGCCAGCGCAGGACAGGGGTACACCGGGGAGCTGTTTTTT; CDR3: CASAGQGYTGELFF
size: -; J: TRBJ2-5; D: -; V: TRBV6-5; DNA: TGTGCCAGCAGCCGGACGGATCAAGAGACCCAGTACTTC; CDR3: CASSRTDQETQYF
size: -; J: TRBJ2-1; D: -; V: TRBV10-1; DNA: TGCGCCAGCAGTGATGGGGCTTATAGCTCCTACAATGAGCAGTTCTTC; CDR3: CASSDGAYSSYNEQFF
size: -; J: TRBJ2-1; D: TRBD2; V: TRBV6-6; DNA: TGTGCCAGCAGTTACTCCAGCGGGAGGGCCTACAATGAGCAGTTCTTC; CDR3: CASSYSSGRAYNEQFF
size: -; J: TRBJ1-5; D: TRBD1; V: TRBV30; DNA: TGTGCCTGGACCGGACAGGGCAATCAGCCCCAGCATTTT; CDR3: CAWTGQGNQPQHF
size: -; J: TRBJ2-2; D: -; V: TRBV2; DNA: TGTGCCAGCAGTGCGAGCGAGGGGACCGGGGAGCTGTTTTTT; CDR3: CASSASEGTGELFF
size: -; J: TRBJ2-7; D: -; V: TRBV29-1; DNA: TGCAGCGTGGGTCCGGGAGTCAACGAGCAGTACTTC; CDR3: CSVGPGVNEQYF
size: -; J: TRBJ1-5; D: -; V: TRBV27; DNA: TGTGCCAGCAGTTTAGGTACAGGGCGGAATCAGCCCCAGCATTTT; CDR3: CASSLGTGRNQPQHF
size: -; J: TRBJ2-1; D: -; V: TRBV18; DNA: TGTGCCAGCTCACCACAACGACAGGTTGCACCCTACAATGAGCAGTTCTTC; CDR3: CASSPQRQVAPYNEQFF
size: -; J: TRBJ1-2; D: -; V: TRBV19; DNA: TGTGCCAGTAGTATAGTCTCGGGAGGCTACACCTTC; CDR3: CASSIVSGGYTF
size: -; J: TRBJ2-2; D: TRBD1; V: TRBV9; DNA: TGTGCCACCGGACAGGGGTGGACCGGGGAGCTGTTTTTT; CDR3: CATGQGWTGELFF
size: -; J: TRBJ1-2; D: -; V: TRBV4-1; DNA: TGCGCCAGCAGCCAAGGTGAGCTTCCTAACTATGGCTACACCTTC; CDR3: CASSQGELPNYGYTF
size: -; J: TRBJ1-1; D: TRBD1; V: TRBV5-1; DNA: TGCGCCAGCAGCCCAGGGACAGGGGTGATGCCTGAAGCTTTCTTT; CDR3: CASSPGTGVMPEAFF
size: -; J: TRBJ2-3; D: -; V: TRBV6-1; DNA: TGTGCCAGCAGTGAAGGAGTCGCAGGTAGACGCACAGATACGCAGTATTTT; CDR3: CASSEGVAGRRTDTQYF
size: once; J: TRBJ1-3; D: -; V: TRBV9; DNA: TGTGCCAGCAGCGAGGGGAAAGGGAGCTCTGGAAACACCATATATTTT; CDR3: CASSEGKGSSGNTIYF
size: -; J: TRBJ1-5; D: -; V: TRBV27; DNA: TGTGCCAGCAGTTTTTCCCTTAGCAATCAGCCCCAGCATTTT; CDR3: CASSFSLSNQPQHF
size: -; J: TRBJ2-7; D: TRBD1; V: TRBV6-1; DNA: TGTGCCAGCAGACAGGGGCGAAGCTACGAGCAGTACTTC; CDR3: CASRQGRSYEQYF
size: once; J: TRBJ1-6; D: -; V: TRBV7-2; DNA: TGTGCCAGCAGCAACCGCGCACAGGGCAATTCACCCCTCCACTTT; CDR3: CASSNRAQGNSPLHF
size: -; J: TRBJ1-2; D: TRBD1; V: TRBV27; DNA: TGTGCCAGCAGTAGGCACGCCGGGACAGTTACGTATGGCTACACCTTC; CDR3: CASSRHAGTVTYGYTF
size: -; J: TRBJ2-7; D: TRBD2; V: TRBV7-6; DNA: TGTGCCAGCAGCTTAGCCGGGAGGAAGTACGAGCAGTACTTC; CDR3: CASSLAGRKYEQYF
size: -; J: TRBJ1-1; D: -; V: TRBV6-5; DNA: TGTGCCAGCAGTTACTCGAAACCGGCCACTGAAGCTTTCTTT; CDR3: CASSYSKPATEAFF
size: -; J: TRBJ1-1; D: -; V: TRBV19; DNA: TGTGCCAGTAGTATGACAGATATGAACACTGAAGCTTTCTTT; CDR3: CASSMTDMNTEAFF
size: -; J: TRBJ2-3; D: TRBD1; V: TRBV12-5; DNA: TGTGCTAGTGGTTTGGAACAGGGGCTTACCACAGATACGCAGTATTTT; CDR3: CASGLEQGLTTDTQYF
size: -; J: TRBJ2-7; D: -; V: TRBV5-6; DNA: TGTGCCAGCAGCTTGCTACTTAGCTCCTCCTACGAGCAGTACTTC; CDR3: CASSLLLSSSYEQYF
size: -; J: TRBJ2-2; D: TRBD2; V: TRBV18; DNA: TGTGCCAGCTCACCCGGTAGCGGGGGCACCGGGGAGCTGTTTTTT; CDR3: CASSPGSGGTGELFF
size: -; J: TRBJ2-7; D: -; V: TRBV11-2; DNA: TGTGCCAGCAGCCCTCTCTTCCCGCAGGGCCGGTACGAGCAGTACTTC; CDR3: CASSPLFPQGRYEQYF
size: once; J: TRBJ2-1; D: TRBD2; V: TRBV2; DNA: TGTGCCAGCAGTGAAGCCCGAGCGGGGGAGCAGTTCTTC; CDR3: CASSEARAGEQFF
size: -; J: TRBJ2-2; D: TRBD1; V: TRBV6-5; DNA: TGTGCCAGCAGTACGGGACAGGGGGCCGCCGGGGAGCTGTTTTTT; CDR3: CASSTGQGAAGELFF
size: -; J: TRBJ1-1; D: TRBD1; V: TRBV5-1; DNA: TGCGCCAGCAGCTCCCTCGGACAGGGTCTCACTGAAGCTTTCTTT; CDR3: CASSSLGQGLTEAFF
size: -; J: TRBJ1-2; D: -; V: TRBV18; DNA: TGTGCCAGCTCACCACCGGGGGGGTTTAACTATGGCTACACCTTC; CDR3: CASSPPGGFNYGYTF
size: -; J: TRBJ2-3; D: TRBD1; V: TRBV19; DNA: TGTGCCAGTAGTATCCCACAGGGGGCGACAGATACGCAGTATTTT; CDR3: CASSIPQGATDTQYF
size: -; J: TRBJ1-3; D: -; V: TRBV7-9; DNA: TGTGCCAGCATTACTGGAAACACCATATATTTT; CDR3: CASITGNTIYF
size: -; J: TRBJ2-7; D: TRBD2; V: TRBV29-1; DNA: TGCAGCGTTAGCGGGGGGCCGACCTACGAGCAGTACTTC; CDR3: CSVSGGPTYEQYF
size: -; J: TRBJ2-2; D: -; V: TRBV6-6; DNA: TGTGCCAGCAGGGTAGATGCTATAAACACCGGGGAGCTGTTTTTT; CDR3: CASRVDAINTGELFF
size: -; J: TRBJ2-7; D: TRBD2; V: TRBV11-2; DNA: TGTGCCAGCAGCTTAAGGGGAGGGCCAACCTACGAGCAGTACTTC; CDR3: CASSLRGGPTYEQYF
size: -; J: TRBJ1-2; D: TRBD1; V: TRBV25-1; DNA: TGTGCCAGCAGTGAACGGACAGGGACAGTCTATGGCTACACCTTC; CDR3: CASSERTGTVYGYTF
size: -; J: TRBJ1-2; D: -; V: TRBV2; DNA: TGTGCCAGCAGTGAAGGGACTTTCAGTGGCTACACCTTC; CDR3: CASSEGTFSGYTF
size: -; J: TRBJ2-7; D: TRBD2; V: TRBV7-2; DNA: TGTGCCAGCAGCTCGGGACTAGCGGGCGAGCAGTACTTC; CDR3: CASSSGLAGEQYF
size: -; J: TRBJ2-5; D: TRBD1; V: TRBV7-9; DNA: TGTGCCAGCAGCACAGGGACAGGGGGAGGGGAGACCCAGTACTTC; CDR3: CASSTGTGGGETQYF
size: -; J: TRBJ2-5; D: -; V: TRBV19; DNA: TGTGCCAGTAGTATCCCCCAGGGTGAGACCCAGTACTTC; CDR3: CASSIPQGETQYF
size: -; J: TRBJ1-2; D: TRBD1; V: TRBV28; DNA: TGTGCCAGCAGTACACAGGGGTCTATCTATGGCTACACCTTC; CDR3: CASSTQGSIYGYTF
size: -; J: TRBJ1-1; D: -; V: TRBV5-8; DNA: TGTGCCAGCAGCTTGGCCGTCAGTATCTACGAGGACACTGAAGCTTTCTTT; CDR3: CASSLAVSIYEDTEAFF
size: -; J: TRBJ2-7; D: TRBD1; V: TRBV15; DNA: TGTGCCACCAGCAGAGGGACAGGGAAGATCTACGAGCAGTACTTC; CDR3: CATSRGTGKIYEQYF
size: -; J: TRBJ2-1; D: -; V: TRBV19; DNA: TGTGCCAGTAGTATGGTGTATGAGCAGTTCTTC; CDR3: CASSMVYEQFF
size: -; J: TRBJ2-1; D: -; V: TRBV10-1; DNA: TGCGCCAGCAGCGGGCCCGGACAGTACAATGAGCAGTTCTTC; CDR3: CASSGPGQYNEQFF
size: -; J: TRBJ1-2; D: -; V: TRBV28; DNA: TGTGCCAGCAGTTTTTTAGGGGATGGCTACACCTTC; CDR3: CASSFLGDGYTF
size: -; J: TRBJ1-5; D: TRBD1; V: TRBV10-3; DNA: TGTGCCATCAGGGGGGACAGGGGTGGGCCCCAGCATTTT; CDR3: CAIRGDRGGPQHF